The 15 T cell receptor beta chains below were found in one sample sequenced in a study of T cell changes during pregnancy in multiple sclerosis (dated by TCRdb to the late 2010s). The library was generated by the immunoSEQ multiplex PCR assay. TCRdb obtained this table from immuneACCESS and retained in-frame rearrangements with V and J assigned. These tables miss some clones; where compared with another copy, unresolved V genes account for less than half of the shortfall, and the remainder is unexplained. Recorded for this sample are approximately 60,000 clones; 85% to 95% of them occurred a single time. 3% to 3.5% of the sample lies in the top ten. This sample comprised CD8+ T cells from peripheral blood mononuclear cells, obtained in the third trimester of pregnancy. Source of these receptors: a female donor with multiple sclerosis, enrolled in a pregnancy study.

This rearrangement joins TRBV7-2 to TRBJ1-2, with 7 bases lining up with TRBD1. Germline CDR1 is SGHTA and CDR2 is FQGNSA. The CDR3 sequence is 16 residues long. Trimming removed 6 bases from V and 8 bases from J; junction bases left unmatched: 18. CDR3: CASSNGQAAPGRGYTF. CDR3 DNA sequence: TGTGCCAGCAGTAACGGACAGGCCGCCCCAGGGCGGGGCTACACCTTC.

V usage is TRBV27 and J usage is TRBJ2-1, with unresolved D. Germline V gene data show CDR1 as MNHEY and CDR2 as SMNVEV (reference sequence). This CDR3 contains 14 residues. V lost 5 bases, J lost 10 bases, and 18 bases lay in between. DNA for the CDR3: TGTGCCAGCAGTCTTCAGCGACCCGAATGGGAGCAGTTCTTC. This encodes CASSLQRPEWEQFF.

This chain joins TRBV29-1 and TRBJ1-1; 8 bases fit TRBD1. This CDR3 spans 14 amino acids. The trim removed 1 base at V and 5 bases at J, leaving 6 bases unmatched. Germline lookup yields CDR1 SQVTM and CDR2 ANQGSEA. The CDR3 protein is CSVEGDRSGTEAFF. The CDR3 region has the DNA TGCAGCGTTGAAGGGGACAGGTCTGGAACTGAAGCTTTCTTT.

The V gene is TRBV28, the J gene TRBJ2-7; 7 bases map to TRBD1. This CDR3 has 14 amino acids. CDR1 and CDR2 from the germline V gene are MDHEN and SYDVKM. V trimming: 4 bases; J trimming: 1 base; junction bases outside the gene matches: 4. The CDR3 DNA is TGTGCCAGCAGTTCAGGGACAGCATCCTACGAGCAGTACTTC. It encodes CASSSGTASYEQYF. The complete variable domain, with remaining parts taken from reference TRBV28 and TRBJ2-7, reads DVKVTQSSRYLVKRTGEKVFLECVQDMDHENMFWYRQDPGLGLRLIYFSYDVKMKEKGDIPEGYSVSREKKERFSLILESASTNQTSMYLCASSSGTASYEQYFGPGTRLTVT.

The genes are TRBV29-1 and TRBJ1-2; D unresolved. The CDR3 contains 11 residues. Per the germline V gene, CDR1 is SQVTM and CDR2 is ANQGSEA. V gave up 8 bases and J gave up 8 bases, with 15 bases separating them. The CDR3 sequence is CSFARGSGYTF. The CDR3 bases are TGCAGCTTTGCCCGAGGTTCGGGCTACACCTTC. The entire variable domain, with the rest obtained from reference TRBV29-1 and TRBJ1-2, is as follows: SAVISQKPSRDICQRGTSLTIQCQVDSQVTMMFWYRQQPGQSLTLIATANQGSEATYESGFVIDKFPISRPNLTFSTLTVSNMSPEDSSIYLCSFARGSGYTFGSGTRLTVV.

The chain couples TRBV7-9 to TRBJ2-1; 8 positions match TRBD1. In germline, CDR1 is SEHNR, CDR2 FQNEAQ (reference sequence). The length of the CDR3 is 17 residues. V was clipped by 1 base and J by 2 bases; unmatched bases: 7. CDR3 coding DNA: TGTGCCAGCAGCTTAGTGGGACAGGCCATACCCTACAATGAGCAGTTCTTC. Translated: CASSLVGQAIPYNEQFF.

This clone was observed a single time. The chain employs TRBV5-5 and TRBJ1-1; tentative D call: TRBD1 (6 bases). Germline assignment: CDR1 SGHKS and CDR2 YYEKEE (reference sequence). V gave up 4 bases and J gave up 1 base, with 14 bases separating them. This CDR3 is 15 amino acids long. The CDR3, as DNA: TGTGCCAGCAGCCGAAATAAACAGGGGAACACTGAAGCTTTCTTT. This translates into CASSRNKQGNTEAFF.

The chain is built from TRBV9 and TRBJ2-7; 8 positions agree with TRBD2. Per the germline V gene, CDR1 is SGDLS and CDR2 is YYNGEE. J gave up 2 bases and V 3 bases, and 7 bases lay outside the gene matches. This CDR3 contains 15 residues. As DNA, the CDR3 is TGTGCCAGCAGCGCCCATAGCGGGGCCGCCTACGAGCAGTACTTC. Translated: CASSAHSGAAYEQYF.

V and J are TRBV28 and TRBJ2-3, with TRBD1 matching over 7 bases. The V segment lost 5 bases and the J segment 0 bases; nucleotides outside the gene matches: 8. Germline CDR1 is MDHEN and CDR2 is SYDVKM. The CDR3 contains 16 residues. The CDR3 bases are TGTGCCAGCAGTCCAAACAGGGGCCCTAGCACAGATACGCAGTATTTT. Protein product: CASSPNRGPSTDTQYF.

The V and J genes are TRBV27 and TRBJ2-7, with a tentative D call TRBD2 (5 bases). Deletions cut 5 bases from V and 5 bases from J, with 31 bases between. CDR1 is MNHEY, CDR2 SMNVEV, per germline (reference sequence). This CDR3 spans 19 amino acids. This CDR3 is CASSPRYSAERELIHEQYF. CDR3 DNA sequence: TGTGCCAGCAGTCCTCGATACTCCGCTGAGAGGGAGCTAATCCACGAGCAGTACTTC.

CDR3 region: CASSLTGQGADEQYF. CDR3 coding DNA: TGTGCCAGCAGTCTCACGGGACAGGGGGCGGATGAGCAGTACTTC. This chain uses TRBV27 with TRBJ2-7; 12 bases are a match to TRBD1. With V trimmed by 5 bases and J by 7 bases, 9 bases remained unmatched. This CDR3 spans 15 amino acids. Germline V gene data show CDR1 as MNHEY and CDR2 as SMNVEV (reference sequence).

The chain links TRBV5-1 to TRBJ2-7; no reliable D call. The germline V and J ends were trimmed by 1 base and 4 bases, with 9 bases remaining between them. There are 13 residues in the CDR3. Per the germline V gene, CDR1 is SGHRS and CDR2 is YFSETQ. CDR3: CASSLSRSYEQYF. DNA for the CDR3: TGCGCCAGCAGCTTGAGTAGGAGTTACGAGCAGTACTTC.

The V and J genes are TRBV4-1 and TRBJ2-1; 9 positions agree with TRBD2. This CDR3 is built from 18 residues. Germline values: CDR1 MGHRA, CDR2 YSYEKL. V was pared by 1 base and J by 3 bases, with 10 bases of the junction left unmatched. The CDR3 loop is CASSQAPGTSKGYNEQFF. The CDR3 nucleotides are TGCGCCAGCAGCCAAGCCCCCGGGACTAGCAAGGGCTACAATGAGCAGTTCTTC.

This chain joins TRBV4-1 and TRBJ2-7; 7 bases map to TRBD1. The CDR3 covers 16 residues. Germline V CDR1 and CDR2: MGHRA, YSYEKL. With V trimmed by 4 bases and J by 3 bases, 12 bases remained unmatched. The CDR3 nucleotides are TGCGCCAGCAGCCGGGTTTTTGGGACAGTTTTCTACGAGCAGTACTTC. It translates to CASSRVFGTVFYEQYF.

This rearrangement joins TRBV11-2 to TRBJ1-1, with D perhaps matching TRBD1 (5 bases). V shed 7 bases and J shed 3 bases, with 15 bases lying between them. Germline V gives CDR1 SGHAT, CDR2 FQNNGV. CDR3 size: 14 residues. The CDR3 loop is CASTYAGGDTEAFF. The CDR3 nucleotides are TGTGCCAGCACCTACGCGGGGGGGGACACTGAAGCTTTCTTT.